A selection of T cell receptor beta chains follows, all from one sample in a study of coeliac disease. The protocol was immunoSEQ multiplex PCR, while the TCRdb copy is restricted to in-frame clones and leaves out a portion. In the table there are roughly 7,000 clones, over 60% of which are singletons. Material for sequencing was lamina propria lymphocytes from the gut. These receptors were taken from a man aged 30 to 45 with celiac disease. Each CDR3 is given without its conserved first and last residue. The order of the fields is CDR3 length, V gene, J gene, CDR3 protein.

CDR3 length: 11
V gene: TRBV10-3
J gene: TRBJ1-2
CDR3 protein: AISPTGSSGYT

CDR3 length: 13
V gene: TRBV21-1
J gene: TRBJ2-5
CDR3 protein: ASRKVRTGQETQY

CDR3 length: 14
V gene: TRBV7-3
J gene: TRBJ2-5
CDR3 protein: ASSLSSTAGEETQY

CDR3 length: 11
V gene: TRBV19
J gene: TRBJ2-3
CDR3 protein: ASSISGSDTQY

CDR3 length: 15
V gene: TRBV7-3
J gene: TRBJ1-3
CDR3 protein: ASSSPVGAGYGNTIY

CDR3 length: 11
V gene: TRBV7-3
J gene: TRBJ1-6
CDR3 protein: ASSLERFSPLH

CDR3 length: 11
V gene: TRBV19
J gene: TRBJ1-1
CDR3 protein: ASRIQGNTKAF

CDR3 length: 14
V gene: TRBV5-4
J gene: TRBJ2-5
CDR3 protein: ASSLAVAGVGETQY

CDR3 length: 15
V gene: TRBV21-1
J gene: TRBJ2-3
CDR3 protein: ASSKGRLENSTDTQY

CDR3 length: 15
V gene: TRBV28
J gene: TRBJ1-3
CDR3 protein: ASSGLTGVGIGNTIY

CDR3 length: 14
V gene: TRBV9
J gene: TRBJ2-1
CDR3 protein: ASSVDSPSSYNEQF

CDR3 length: 11
V gene: TRBV5-1
J gene: TRBJ2-5
CDR3 protein: ASSPLSAETQY

CDR3 length: 13
V gene: TRBV11-2
J gene: TRBJ1-3
CDR3 protein: ASTDGQGSGNTIY

CDR3 length: 14
V gene: TRBV7-9
J gene: TRBJ2-2
CDR3 protein: ASSTRVNSNTGELF

CDR3 length: 13
V gene: TRBV15
J gene: TRBJ2-5
CDR3 protein: ATSRDDRGIGTQY

CDR3 length: 13
V gene: TRBV12-5
J gene: TRBJ1-2
CDR3 protein: ASGLWTGSPYGYT

CDR3 length: 13
V gene: TRBV14
J gene: TRBJ1-4
CDR3 protein: ASSRKLDGGEKLF

CDR3 length: 12
V gene: TRBV4-1
J gene: TRBJ2-3
CDR3 protein: ASSQDSQQDTQY

CDR3 length: 12
V gene: TRBV7-6
J gene: TRBJ2-5
CDR3 protein: ASSLGGVWETQY

CDR3 length: 12
V gene: TRBV2
J gene: TRBJ2-7
CDR3 protein: ASRGGQNTYEQY

CDR3 length: 17
V gene: TRBV5-4
J gene: TRBJ2-7
CDR3 protein: ASSQVVASGRRWSYEQY

CDR3 length: 12
V gene: TRBV9
J gene: TRBJ1-2
CDR3 protein: ASSVELGGNGYT

CDR3 length: 12
V gene: TRBV5-1
J gene: TRBJ1-2
CDR3 protein: ASSGAPDSYGYT

CDR3 length: 11
V gene: TRBV6-5
J gene: TRBJ2-3
CDR3 protein: ASGTLYTDTQY

CDR3 length: 14
V gene: TRBV30
J gene: TRBJ1-5
CDR3 protein: AWSVGGSGGNQPQH

CDR3 length: 12
V gene: TRBV7-2
J gene: TRBJ2-2
CDR3 protein: ASSSPGMIGELF

CDR3 length: 14
V gene: TRBV6-1
J gene: TRBJ2-7
CDR3 protein: ASSVRRQGPGGEQY

CDR3 length: 14
V gene: TRBV7-9
J gene: TRBJ2-7
CDR3 protein: ASSSHLTEKYYEQY

CDR3 length: 12
V gene: TRBV7-9
J gene: TRBJ2-1
CDR3 protein: ASSTGQDDNEQF

CDR3 length: 16
V gene: TRBV18
J gene: TRBJ2-6
CDR3 protein: ASSPTAQTGTGANVLT

CDR3 length: 13
V gene: TRBV4-1
J gene: TRBJ1-4
CDR3 protein: ASSQGSSRAGKLF

CDR3 length: 13
V gene: TRBV5-6
J gene: TRBJ2-7
CDR3 protein: ASSLVAAGPYEQY

CDR3 length: 14
V gene: TRBV4-1
J gene: TRBJ1-2
CDR3 protein: ASSHIPTGTGYGYT